The 29 T cell receptor beta chains reported below all come from one sample, sequenced in a study of early stage breast cancer tumors. Assay used: immunoSEQ multiplex PCR; TCRdb lists only in-frame clones, some missing. The data show about 70,000 clones, more than 70% seen once. Source material: blood. These receptor sequences come from a middle-aged person with breast cancer.

CDR3 sequence: CASSSRTKGWTGGVDEQYF. The CDR3 region has the DNA TGTGCCAGCAGTTCAAGAACTAAGGGGTGGACAGGGGGTGTCGACGAGCAGTACTTC. The chain recombines TRBV27 with TRBJ2-7; TRBD1 agrees at 10 bases. The CDR3 sequence is 19 residues long. In germline, CDR1 is MNHEY, CDR2 SMNVEV (reference sequence). The junction had 20 bases not matched to a gene; V was cut back by 4 bases and J by 5 bases.

The chain joins TRBV9 to TRBJ2-2, with TRBD1 matching over 9 bases. The CDR3 totals 18 residues. CDR1 is SGDLS, CDR2 YYNGEE, per germline. With 2 bases clipped from V and 0 bases from J, the junction kept 8 bases outside the gene matches. The CDR3 region has the DNA TGTGCCAGCAGCGTCGGACAGGGGACTGGTGCGAACACCGGGGAGCTGTTTTTT. Translating it yields CASSVGQGTGANTGELFF.

The rearrangement uses TRBV29-1 and TRBJ2-1; 14 nucleotides line up with TRBD2. Germline-derived CDR1 and CDR2 are SQVTM and ANQGSEA. The CDR3 is made up of 19 amino acids. The trim removed 8 bases at V and 6 bases at J, leaving 21 bases unmatched. CDR3 DNA sequence: TGCAGCACTATGACTAGCGGGAGGGGATACTATATCTACACCAATGAGCAGTTCTTC. Translated, it gives CSTMTSGRGYYIYTNEQFF.

This clone was seen only a few times. V and J are TRBV28 and TRBJ2-1; a weak D match, TRBD2 (5 bases). The CDR3 sequence is 14 residues long. V shed 6 bases and J shed 4 bases, with 13 bases lying between them. Germline V CDR1 and CDR2: MDHEN, SYDVKM. This CDR3 is CASSTYGVYNEQFF. The CDR3 DNA follows: TGTGCCAGCAGCACATACGGGGTATACAATGAGCAGTTCTTC.

Worth noting for this clone: A junction end diverges from the germline sequence, so it may reflect a read error. V usage is TRBV7-2 and J usage is TRBJ1-2; D is unresolved. From germline, CDR1 is SGHTA and CDR2 FQGNSA. The CDR3 runs to 12 residues. DNA of the CDR3: TGTGCCAGCAGCCTAGCCCTCTATGGCTACACCTTC. Its protein product is CASSLALYGYTF.

This clone was counted a single time. This chain joins TRBV18 and TRBJ1-2; 7 bases are shared with TRBD1. V dropped 5 bases and J dropped 8; count of bases not matched to a gene: 5. Germline V gene data show CDR1 as KGHSH and CDR2 as LQKENI. This CDR3 is built from 12 residues. In DNA, the CDR3 is TGTGCCAGCTCATCATACAGGGGCGGCTACACCTTC. As protein: CASSSYRGGYTF.

The chain has TRBV7-9 and TRBJ2-5, with 7 bases that match TRBD1. Trimming removed 2 bases from V and 4 bases from J; junction bases left unmatched: 1. Germline V gene sequence: CDR1 SEHNR, CDR2 FQNEAQ (reference sequence). The CDR3 sequence is 13 residues long. CDR3 sequence: CASSLTGVETQYF. For the CDR3, the DNA is TGTGCCAGCAGCTTAACAGGGGTAGAGACCCAGTACTTC. Together with reference TRBV7-9 and TRBJ2-5, the CDR3 gives the full variable domain: DTGVSQNPRHKITKRGQNVTFRCDPISEHNRLYWYRQTLGQGPEFLTYFQNEAQLEKSRLLSDRFSAERPKGSFSTLEIQRTEQGDSAMYLCASSLTGVETQYFGPGTRLLVL.

The chain employs TRBV19 and TRBJ2-3; D is possibly TRBD2 (7 bases). Germline CDR1 reads LNHDA; CDR2 reads SQIVND (reference sequence). Between the trimmed V and J ends, which lost 9 bases and 3 bases, there was a span of 16 bases. The CDR3 covers 14 residues. The CDR3 region is CASRSGGVTDTQYF. Written as DNA, the CDR3 is TGTGCCAGCCGGTCGGGGGGCGTGACAGATACGCAGTATTTT.

The chain couples TRBV28 to TRBJ1-2; TRBD1 agrees at 8 bases. This CDR3 spans 19 amino acids. Germline V gives CDR1 MDHEN, CDR2 SYDVKM. J gave up 1 base and V 4 bases, and 17 bases lay outside the gene matches. The CDR3 nucleotides read TGTGCCAGCAGTTCCTCTACGAGACAGGGGAATCCCCTTAACTATGGCTACACCTTC. Translated: CASSSSTRQGNPLNYGYTF.

This clone was observed a single time. The chain carries TRBV28 and TRBJ2-7, with D possibly being TRBD2 (6 bases). Germline CDR1 MDHEN, CDR2 SYDVKM. The CDR3 has 15 amino acids. The V and J ends lost 3 bases and 6 bases respectively, with 18 bases between them. In DNA form, the CDR3 reads TGTGCCAGCAGTTTGACGGCCGGGAGTCCGTTCGAGCAGTACTTC. Its translation is CASSLTAGSPFEQYF.

The chain has TRBV11-2 and TRBJ2-5, with 14 bases lining up with TRBD2. Germline lookup yields CDR1 SGHAT and CDR2 FQNNGV. The trim removed 5 bases at V and 10 bases at J, leaving 9 bases unmatched. This CDR3 has 15 residues. The CDR3 DNA sequence: TGTGCCAGCAGCCCCACCGGGACTAGCGGGAGAAACCAGTACTTC. This translates into CASSPTGTSGRNQYF.

The V gene is TRBV7-3, the J gene TRBJ2-3; TRBD2 matches 11 bases. Per germline, CDR1 SGHTA and CDR2 FQGTGA. V shed 5 bases, J shed 4 bases, and the junction held 8 bases outside the gene matches. The CDR3 totals 16 residues. The CDR3 reads CASSPRLAGGADTQYF. DNA of the CDR3: TGTGCCAGCAGCCCCCGGCTAGCGGGAGGAGCAGATACGCAGTATTTT.

This chain links TRBV29-1 with TRBJ1-2, with unresolved D. Trimming shortened V by 1 base and J by 4 bases, and 19 bases separated the two germline ends. Germline assignment: CDR1 SQVTM and CDR2 ANQGSEA. The CDR3 length is 16 residues. The CDR3 spells CSVEAARPRPTYGYTF. The CDR3 DNA follows: TGCAGCGTTGAAGCGGCAAGGCCACGACCGACCTATGGCTACACCTTC. Variable domain in full (rest from reference TRBV29-1 and TRBJ1-2): SAVISQKPSRDICQRGTSLTIQCQVDSQVTMMFWYRQQPGQSLTLIATANQGSEATYESGFVIDKFPISRPNLTFSTLTVSNMSPEDSSIYLCSVEAARPRPTYGYTFGSGTRLTVV.

This clone occurred a few times. Mismatch with germline at one junction end may stem from a read error. The J gene is TRBJ1-5, the V gene TRBV28; D remains ambiguous. This CDR3 region has 12 residues. Germline V lookup: CDR1 MDHEN, CDR2 SYDVKM. DNA of the CDR3: TGTGCAAGCATTGGGTTCAATCAGCCCCAGCATTTT. The encoded protein is CASIGFNQPQHF. The whole variable domain, filled in from reference TRBV28 and TRBJ1-5, reads DVKVTQSSRYLVKRTGEKVFLECVQDMDHENMFWYRQDPGLGLRLIYFSYDVKMKEKGDIPEGYSVSREKKERFSLILESASTNQTSMYLCASIGFNQPQHFGDGTRLSIL.

V usage is TRBV29-1 and J usage is TRBJ2-2; TRBD2 aligns across 7 bases. The CDR3 loop spans 13 amino acids. Germline V CDR1 and CDR2: SQVTM, ANQGSEA. J gave up 4 bases and V 4 bases, and 3 bases lay outside the gene matches. The CDR3 protein is CSVGLAATGELFF. In DNA form, the CDR3 reads TGCAGCGTTGGGCTAGCGGCCACCGGGGAGCTGTTTTTT.

The genes are TRBV7-2 and TRBJ2-1; TRBD2 matches at 9 bases. This CDR3 contains 15 residues. CDR1 is SGHTA and CDR2 is FQGNSA in the germline V gene. The ends lost 4 bases at V and 6 bases at J; junction bases unmatched: 7. CDR3 amino acids: CASSYWTSVINEQFF. The DNA for the CDR3 is TGTGCCAGCAGCTACTGGACTAGCGTAATCAATGAGCAGTTCTTC.

Judged by abundance, this clone is medium-sized (0.01 to 0.1%). CDR3: CSVVEEGVTYEQYF. CDR3 nucleotides: TGCAGCGTTGTGGAGGAAGGAGTAACCTACGAGCAGTACTTC. This chain joins TRBV29-1 and TRBJ2-7; D possibly corresponds to TRBD2 (5 bases). The CDR3 is 14 residues long. V dropped 4 bases and J dropped 2 bases, with 15 bases sitting between them. The germline gives CDR1 SQVTM, CDR2 ANQGSEA.

J is TRBJ2-1 and V is TRBV15; 10 bases line up with TRBD2. V was clipped by 2 bases and J by 0 bases; unmatched bases: 1. CDR1 and CDR2 from the germline V gene are LNHNV and YYDKDF (reference sequence). The CDR3 covers 16 residues. The CDR3 sequence is CATSRPSGSSYNEQFF. CDR3 nucleotides: TGTGCCACCAGCAGACCTAGCGGGAGCTCCTACAATGAGCAGTTCTTC. The full variable domain, rest sourced from reference TRBV15 and TRBJ2-1, is DAMVIQNPRYQVTQFGKPVTLSCSQTLNHNVMYWYQQKSSQAPKLLFHYYDKDFNNEADTPDNFQSRRPNTSFCFLDIRSPGLGDTAMYLCATSRPSGSSYNEQFFGPGTRLTVL.

The chain joins TRBV27 to TRBJ2-1, with 8 bases identical to TRBD2. Germline-derived CDR1 and CDR2 are MNHEY and SMNVEV (reference sequence). The CDR3 totals 15 residues. V lost 2 bases, J lost 3 bases, and 3 bases stayed unmatched. This CDR3 is CASSLGLAGYNEQFF. In nucleotides, the CDR3 is TGTGCCAGCAGTTTAGGGCTAGCGGGCTACAATGAGCAGTTCTTC.

V gene TRBV6-5 combines with J gene TRBJ2-2, with D possibly being TRBD2 (5 bases). The CDR3 has 15 amino acids. CDR1 and CDR2 (germline): MNHEY, SVGAGI. Trimming removed 5 bases at V and 6 bases at J, with 16 bases between. CDR3 DNA: TGTGCCAGCAGTCCCGGGGTCCCCGGGGCCGGGGAGCTGTTTTTT. It is translated as CASSPGVPGAGELFF.

The chain has TRBV7-9 and TRBJ1-1, with no clear D. V lost 0 bases and J 6 bases, leaving 8 bases between the germline ends. Germline CDR1 reads SEHNR; CDR2 reads FQNEAQ (reference sequence). The CDR3 covers 13 residues. This CDR3 reads CASSLASQAEAFF. The CDR3 DNA reads TGTGCCAGCAGCTTAGCAAGCCAGGCTGAAGCTTTCTTT.

This chain links TRBV5-6 with TRBJ2-1; D may match TRBD1 or TRBD2 (5 bases each). Trimming left V 7 bases short and J 0 bases short, with 11 bases between. CDR3 length: 14 residues. Germline CDR1 and CDR2: SGHDT and YYEEEE. The DNA of the CDR3 is TGTGCCAGCGGTCCCGGGACCTCCTACAATGAGCAGTTCTTC. This translates into CASGPGTSYNEQFF.

The chain is built from TRBV7-3 and TRBJ2-3, with D perhaps TRBD1 (6 bases). Germline V gives CDR1 SGHTA, CDR2 FQGTGA. The CDR3 consists of 16 residues. V lost 5 bases, J lost 2 bases, and 17 bases lay in between. In nucleotides, the CDR3 is TGTGCCAGCAGCCAAGGATCCGGGACAAACACAGATACGCAGTATTTT. Encoded protein: CASSQGSGTNTDTQYF.

J is TRBJ2-7 and V is TRBV11-2; 8 bases line up with TRBD2. V trimming: 0 bases; J trimming: 3 bases; junction bases outside the gene matches: 7. Germline CDR1 SGHAT, CDR2 FQNNGV. The CDR3 contains 16 residues. The CDR3: CASSLELGLDFYEQYF. The CDR3 nucleotides are TGTGCCAGCAGCTTAGAGCTGGGACTAGATTTCTACGAGCAGTACTTC.

This CDR3 reads CAWSVGAVNQPQHF. CDR3 coding DNA: TGTGCCTGGAGTGTCGGCGCAGTGAATCAGCCCCAGCATTTT. The rearrangement joins TRBV30 to TRBJ1-5; D not resolved. Trimming stripped 0 bases from V and 4 bases from J, with 10 bases between. There are 14 residues in the CDR3. Germline loops: CDR1 GTSNPN, CDR2 SVGIG (reference sequence).

The V gene is TRBV11-1, the J gene TRBJ2-7, with a possible D match to TRBD1 (5 bases). The ends were cut back, 5 bases at V and 4 bases at J, with 9 bases in the middle. The germline gives CDR1 SGHAT, CDR2 FQDESV (reference sequence). The CDR3 runs 12 residues. The CDR3 DNA sequence: TGTGCCAGCAGCCCCCAGGGTTACGAGCAGTACTTC. Residues: CASSPQGYEQYF.

Here the CDR3 DNA reads TGTGCCAGCAGTGTACAGGGGGTCACCGGGGAGCTGTTTTTT. Protein sequence: CASSVQGVTGELFF. The chain links TRBV6-4 to TRBJ2-2; 8 nucleotides match TRBD1. In germline, CDR1 is MRHNA, CDR2 SNTAGT. V was clipped by 4 bases and J by 4 bases; unmatched bases: 2. The CDR3 sequence is 14 residues long.

The rearrangement uses TRBV5-1 and TRBJ2-2; perhaps D is TRBD1 or TRBD2 (7 bases each). CDR1 is SGHRS, CDR2 YFSETQ, per germline. Trimming stripped 6 bases from V and 4 bases from J, with 16 bases between. The CDR3 consists of 15 residues. The CDR3 loop is CASTAGDRITGELFF. The DNA of the CDR3 is TGCGCCAGCACCGCGGGGGACAGAATCACCGGGGAGCTGTTTTTT.

The V and J genes are TRBV6-5 and TRBJ2-1; D possibly matches TRBD1 or TRBD2 (5 bases each). The CDR3 is made up of 15 amino acids. Germline-derived CDR1 and CDR2 are MNHEY and SVGAGI. Trimming took off 9 bases at V and 5 bases at J, with 20 bases between the two ends. CDR3 region: CASLRGGSNNNEQFF. The DNA of the CDR3 is TGTGCCAGTCTTCGGGGCGGGTCCAATAACAATGAGCAGTTCTTC.